A selection of T cell receptor beta chains follows, all from one sample in a study of T-cell memory formation after mild COVID-19. From the 5' RACE reads, TCRdb called clonotypes with MiXCR, one entry per CDR3 protein. The repertoire holds a few hundred thousand distinct CDR3 sequences, 28% seen once, with roughly 13% in the top ten. The sequencing input was PBMCs or a T cell subset sorted from them (not recorded which). Receptors originate from an adult woman who had mild COVID-19 (a few samples of this study predate the infection). Cell type and time point are not known. CDR3s include the opening cysteine and the closing phenylalanine or tryptophan. A D gene is named only where the DNA matches it firmly. Expanded clones are given a class, and other clones once, few, many or no size at all.

NA | NA | TRBJ1-6 | TRBV3-1 | TGTGCCAGCAGCCAGCAACAGGGTCTCCATTCACCCCTCCACTTT | CASSQQQGLHSPLHF
NA | many | TRBJ1-2 | TRBV3-1 | TGTGCCAGCAGCCAACCATCAAGAGTCAGAGCCGCTAACTATGGCTACACCTTC | CASSQPSRVRAANYGYTF
NA | many | TRBJ2-5 | TRBV5-1 | TGCGCCAGCAGCTTGGAAGGAGAGACCCAGTACTTC | CASSLEGETQYF
NA | few | TRBJ2-2 | TRBV7-8 | TGTGCCAGCAGCTTAGTTAGGGACACCCGGGCCGGGGAGCTGTTTTTT | CASSLVRDTRAGELFF
NA | NA | TRBJ2-1 | TRBV2 | TGTGCCAGCAGTGAAGCGCGCAGGAATGAGCAGTTCTTC | CASSEARRNEQFF
TRBD1 | many | TRBJ1-2 | TRBV11-2 | TGTGCCAGCAGCCCAGGGACAGGGAACTATGGCTACACCTTC | CASSPGTGNYGYTF
NA | few | TRBJ2-1 | TRBV5-1 | TGCGCCAGCAGCTTGGGAGCCCAGCTTTCCAATGAGCAGTTCTTC | CASSLGAQLSNEQFF
NA | few | TRBJ1-6 | TRBV7-2 | TGTGCCAGCAGCTTACAGGGTAGCAATTCACCCCTCCACTTT | CASSLQGSNSPLHF
TRBD1 | NA | TRBJ1-1 | TRBV18 | TGTGCCAGCTCTCTGTATCGGGACAGGGGGCCGAACACTGAAGCTTTCTTT | CASSLYRDRGPNTEAFF
NA | NA | TRBJ2-3 | TRBV7-3 | TGTGCCAGCAGTCTGGGAATAGCTTTTGGCACAGATACGCAGTATTTT | CASSLGIAFGTDTQYF
TRBD1 | few | TRBJ2-1 | TRBV2 | TGTGCCAGCAGTGGGACAGGATACAATGAGCAGTTCTTC | CASSGTGYNEQFF
TRBD1 | NA | TRBJ1-5 | TRBV9 | TGTGCCAGCAGCACCACAGGGGTAGGCAATCAGCCCCAGCATTTT | CASSTTGVGNQPQHF
NA | NA | TRBJ2-7 | TRBV7-2 | TGTGCCAGCAGCTTAGTTTATCCCGATTACGAGCAGTACTTC | CASSLVYPDYEQYF
NA | NA | TRBJ2-5 | TRBV12-3/TRBV12-4 | TGTGCCAGCAGTTTTGCCGACAGGTTCTATCGTACGGAGACCCAGTACTTC | CASSFADRFYRTETQYF
NA | few | TRBJ2-5 | TRBV7-8 | TGTGCCAGCAGCTTAGACAAAGAGACCCAGTACTTC | CASSLDKETQYF